Presented here are 28 T cell receptor beta chains from one specimen sequenced in a study of regulatory dendritic cells for organ transplantation. Measured with immunoSEQ multiplex PCR; TCRdb has only the in-frame clones, and not every one. The sample contains under 35,000 clones, 82% of which appear only once. Sequenced sample: naive CD8+ T cells from blood. Subset of the sample: CD45RA+ naive T cells. The receptors shown here come from a human donor in good health.

This clone has just one count. J is TRBJ2-7 and V is TRBV7-8, with D possibly matching TRBD1 (5 bases). This CDR3 comprises 13 residues. With 7 bases removed from V and 3 bases from J, the gap between germline ends came to 13 bases. Germline V CDR1 and CDR2: SGHVS, FQNEAQ. This CDR3 is CASTPVGDYEQYF. In DNA, the CDR3 is TGTGCCAGCACCCCCGTAGGGGACTACGAGCAGTACTTC. The complete variable domain, with remaining parts taken from reference TRBV7-8 and TRBJ2-7, reads GAGVSQSPRYKVAKRGQDVALRCDPISGHVSLFWYQQALGQGPEFLTYFQNEAQLDKSGLPSDRFFAERPEGSVSTLKIQRTQQEDSAVYLCASTPVGDYEQYFGPGTRLTVT.

The V call is TRBV6-1, the J call TRBJ2-2; no definite D call. The germline V gene has CDR1 MNHNS and CDR2 SASEGT. Trimming took off 6 bases at V and 4 bases at J, with 12 bases between the two ends. The CDR3 is 14 residues long. The CDR3 DNA follows: TGTGCCAGCAGGCTCCTGCAGGTCACCGGGGAGCTGTTTTTT. Translation: CASRLLQVTGELFF.

The chain joins TRBV5-6 to TRBJ1-6; D is uncertain. The CDR3 totals 19 residues. The V end was cut by 4 bases, the J end by 0 bases, with 20 bases between. The germline gives CDR1 SGHDT, CDR2 YYEEEE. The CDR3 spells CASSPNGLATSSYNSPLHF. The CDR3 region has the DNA TGTGCCAGCAGCCCCAACGGATTAGCTACCAGCTCCTATAATTCACCCCTCCACTTT. Variable domain in full (rest from reference TRBV5-6 and TRBJ1-6): DAGVTQSPTHLIKTRGQQVTLRCSPKSGHDTVSWYQQALGQGPQFIFQYYEEEERQRGNFPDRFSGHQFPNYSSELNVNALLLGDSALYLCASSPNGLATSSYNSPLHFGNGTRLTVT.

The V and J genes are TRBV9 and TRBJ2-7, with 12 bases fitting TRBD2. The junction had 4 bases not matched to a gene; V was cut back by 4 bases and J by 2 bases. The CDR3 loop spans 15 amino acids. In germline, CDR1 is SGDLS, CDR2 YYNGEE. For the CDR3, the DNA is TGTGCCAGCAGCACAGGACTAGCGGGGACCTACGAGCAGTACTTC. Translating gives CASSTGLAGTYEQYF.

The chain links TRBV5-4 to TRBJ2-4, with D maybe TRBD2 (5 bases). V was cut by 0 bases and J by 0 bases, with 22 bases left in between. Germline V gene sequence: CDR1 SGHNT, CDR2 YYREEE (reference sequence). CDR3 length: 20 residues. CDR3 coding DNA: TGTGCCAGCAGCTTGGATGGGGTTGGGCAGGTCCGGGGAGCCAAAAACATTCAGTACTTC. This sequence encodes CASSLDGVGQVRGAKNIQYF.

The rearrangement links TRBV6-5 to TRBJ1-2, with D tentatively TRBD1 (6 bases). The CDR3 length is 14 residues. V shed 0 bases and J shed 4 bases, with 9 bases lying between them. CDR1 and CDR2 (germline): MNHEY, SVGAGI. The CDR3 loop reads CASSYSMDSYGYTF. The CDR3 DNA follows: TGTGCCAGCAGTTACTCTATGGACAGCTATGGCTACACCTTC.

This chain links TRBV6-5 with TRBJ1-2, with 9 bases that match TRBD1. Losses at the gene ends were 0 bases for V and 8 bases for J; bases not matched to a gene: 7. CDR1 and CDR2 from the germline V gene are MNHEY and SVGAGI. The CDR3 covers 15 residues. DNA for the CDR3: TGTGCCAGCAGTTACTCCTCCGGGACAGGGATCGGCTACACCTTC. This codes for CASSYSSGTGIGYTF.

The rearrangement uses TRBV7-6 and TRBJ1-4; a possible D gene is TRBD1 (5 bases). This CDR3 has 15 amino acids. The V end lost 2 bases, the J end lost 8 bases, and 15 bases lay between the germline ends. Germline CDR1 reads SGHVS; CDR2 reads FNYEAQ. The CDR3 sequence: CASSLSAGLEEKLFF. CDR3 DNA sequence: TGTGCCAGCAGCTTAAGTGCAGGGCTTGAGGAAAAACTGTTTTTT.

V is TRBV2 and J is TRBJ2-1; 9 positions match TRBD1. CDR3 length: 15 residues. CDR1 SNHLY and CDR2 FYNNEI come from the germline V gene. The ends lost 7 bases at V and 4 bases at J; junction bases unmatched: 8. In DNA form, the CDR3 reads TGTGCCAGCAACCCTCGACAGGGGGTGTACAATGAGCAGTTCTTC. Encoded protein: CASNPRQGVYNEQFF. The whole variable domain, filled in from reference TRBV2 and TRBJ2-1, reads EPEVTQTPSHQVTQMGQEVILRCVPISNHLYFYWYRQILGQKVEFLVSFYNNEISEKSEIFDDQFSVERPDGSNFTLKIRSTKLEDSAMYFCASNPRQGVYNEQFFGPGTRLTVL.

The chain carries TRBV29-1 and TRBJ2-3; 8 nucleotides agree with TRBD1. The junction had 3 bases not matched to a gene; V was cut back by 6 bases and J by 1 base. The CDR3 loop spans 13 amino acids. CDR1 SQVTM and CDR2 ANQGSEA come from the germline V gene. CDR3 in amino acids: CSVYRGGTDTQYF. The DNA of the CDR3 is TGCAGCGTGTACAGGGGGGGCACAGATACGCAGTATTTT.

The chain has TRBV27 and TRBJ1-5; D unresolved. Germline V CDR1 and CDR2: MNHEY, SMNVEV (reference sequence). V shed 6 bases and J shed 6 bases, with 24 bases lying between them. The CDR3 length is 17 residues. CDR3 amino acids: CASRKSSGWEISQPQHF. The DNA of the CDR3 is TGTGCCAGCAGGAAATCTTCAGGATGGGAGATCTCTCAGCCCCAGCATTTT.

The chain combines TRBV5-1 with TRBJ1-2, with a possible D match to TRBD1 (6 bases). The V and J ends lost 5 bases and 8 bases respectively, with 10 bases between them. Looked up from germline, CDR1 is SGHRS and CDR2 is YFSETQ. CDR3 length: 11 amino acids. Here the CDR3 DNA reads TGCGCCAGCAGACAGGGTAACGGCTACACCTTC. This codes for CASRQGNGYTF.

This clone appeared a few times. The J gene is TRBJ2-2, the V gene TRBV10-1; 11 nucleotides match TRBD1. Germline trimming cut 6 bases from V and 5 bases from J; bases unmatched to any gene: 5. The CDR3 sequence is 15 residues long. Germline V CDR1 and CDR2: WNHNN, SYGVQD (reference sequence). CDR3 residues: CASRAGTGGTGELFF. CDR3 bases: TGCGCCAGCAGGGCCGGGACAGGGGGAACCGGGGAGCTGTTTTTT.

The chain is built from TRBV5-6 and TRBJ2-7, with TRBD2 identical over 7 bases. Germline CDR1 reads SGHDT; CDR2 reads YYEEEE. CDR3 length equals 15 residues. V was pared by 0 bases and J by 4 bases, with 7 bases of the junction left unmatched. CDR3 in DNA: TGTGCCAGCAGCTTGGCAGCTAGCGGCGTGTACGAGCAGTACTTC. This translates into CASSLAASGVYEQYF.

The CDR3 sequence: CASSPQMTGCEGSYEQYF. The CDR3 DNA is TGTGCCAGCAGCCCCCAAATGACAGGGTGTGAAGGGTCCTACGAGCAGTACTTC. This sequence joins TRBV21-1 and TRBJ2-7; the D segment call TRBD1 is taken from the table without a DNA check. TRBV21-1 is given as a pseudogene. The CDR3 has 18 residues.

Here the CDR3 DNA reads TGTGCCAGCAGCTCGCCGACTAGCGGGGGTTCTAGGGGGGAGCTGTTTTTT. Its translation: CASSSPTSGGSRGELFF. The chain recombines TRBV7-6 with TRBJ2-2; 12 nucleotides align to TRBD2. The CDR3 length is 17 residues. Germline assignment: CDR1 SGHVS and CDR2 FNYEAQ. J was trimmed by 8 bases and V by 4 bases; bases with no gene match: 11.

The chain combines TRBV7-9 with TRBJ2-5, with 8 bases matching TRBD1. The junction had 0 bases not matched to a gene; V was cut back by 5 bases and J by 1 base. This CDR3 contains 13 residues. Germline values: CDR1 SEHNR, CDR2 FQNEAQ (reference sequence). In DNA, the CDR3 is TGTGCCAGCAGCCAGGGGGCCCAAGAGACCCAGTACTTC. It codes for CASSQGAQETQYF.

The chain links TRBV4-3 to TRBJ1-6, with D tentatively TRBD1 (6 bases). Between the trimmed V and J ends, which lost 0 bases and 8 bases, there was a span of 17 bases. This CDR3 comprises 17 residues. Germline CDR1 is LGHNA and CDR2 is YSLEER. The CDR3 here is CASSQDGGAQGDSPLHF. The CDR3 DNA reads TGCGCCAGCAGCCAAGATGGGGGGGCGCAAGGTGATTCACCCCTCCACTTT.

This clone is a singleton in its sample. The CDR3 DNA sequence: TGTGCCAGCAGCTTATTCGGACAGTCTTCTGGAAACACCATATATTTT. Its translation is CASSLFGQSSGNTIYF. The chain carries TRBV11-1 and TRBJ1-3; possible D gene TRBD1, 6 bases. The CDR3 is 16 amino acids. The V and J ends lost 2 bases and 1 base respectively, with 12 bases between them. Germline assignment: CDR1 SGHAT and CDR2 FQDESV (reference sequence).

V gene TRBV7-6 combines with J gene TRBJ2-7, with D possibly being TRBD1 (6 bases). The germline V gene has CDR1 SGHVS and CDR2 FNYEAQ. V was pared by 0 bases and J by 1 base, with 10 bases between. This CDR3 region has 15 residues. The CDR3 is CASSLAAGESYEQYF. The DNA of the CDR3 is TGTGCCAGCAGCTTAGCCGCAGGGGAATCCTACGAGCAGTACTTC.

The genes are TRBV5-1 and TRBJ2-5, with a weak D call TRBD2 (5 bases). CDR1 is SGHRS and CDR2 is YFSETQ in the germline V gene. Trimming took 9 bases from V and 5 from J, leaving 14 bases between them. The CDR3 consists of 12 residues. CDR3 protein: CATRGGVETQYF. CDR3 in DNA: TGCGCCACCCGGGGTGGCGTGGAGACCCAGTACTTC.

V usage is TRBV5-6 and J usage is TRBJ2-3; no definite D call. The ends were cut back, 0 bases at V and 0 bases at J, with 8 bases in the middle. This CDR3 comprises 15 residues. The V gene's germline CDR1 is SGHDT and CDR2 YYEEEE. The CDR3 DNA reads as TGTGCCAGCAGCTTGGCCTCGGTCAGCACAGATACGCAGTATTTT. Encoded protein: CASSLASVSTDTQYF.

This chain uses TRBV2 with TRBJ2-7; TRBD1 agrees at 7 bases. The CDR3 consists of 14 residues. The V gene's germline CDR1 is SNHLY and CDR2 FYNNEI. J was trimmed by 3 bases and V by 4 bases; bases with no gene match: 6. CDR3: CASSGGTDLYEQYF. The CDR3 nucleotides read TGTGCCAGCAGTGGGGGGACAGACCTCTACGAGCAGTACTTC.

The table lists this clone with a few counts. The gene calls are TRBV9 and TRBJ1-1; 9 bases are shared with TRBD1. The CDR3 totals 14 residues. Germline values: CDR1 SGDLS, CDR2 YYNGEE. Trimming cost V 3 bases and J 5 bases; bases outside gene matches: 5. Here the CDR3 reads CASSGTGGSTEAFF. CDR3 coding DNA: TGTGCCAGCAGCGGCACAGGGGGCAGTACTGAAGCTTTCTTT.

The chain employs TRBV2 and TRBJ2-7; TRBD2 agrees at 7 bases. CDR1 is SNHLY, CDR2 FYNNEI, per germline. V shed 2 bases and J 6 bases; nucleotides not matched to a gene: 4. The CDR3 is 13 amino acids. The CDR3 DNA sequence: TGTGCCAGCAGTGAATGGGGGGGAGTCGAGCAGTACTTC. Its translation is CASSEWGGVEQYF. Complete variable domain (other parts from reference TRBV2 and TRBJ2-7): EPEVTQTPSHQVTQMGQEVILRCVPISNHLYFYWYRQILGQKVEFLVSFYNNEISEKSEIFDDQFSVERPDGSNFTLKIRSTKLEDSAMYFCASSEWGGVEQYFGPGTRLTVT.

The chain couples TRBV5-1 to TRBJ2-5; D uncertain. V lost 0 bases, J lost 0 bases, and 6 bases lay in between. The germline V gene has CDR1 SGHRS and CDR2 YFSETQ. The CDR3 runs 14 residues. CDR3 amino acids: CASSLAGYQETQYF. Written as DNA, the CDR3 is TGCGCCAGCAGCTTGGCCGGGTACCAAGAGACCCAGTACTTC.

This clone was seen a handful of times. The chain is built from TRBV5-4 and TRBJ2-7; 8 bases align to TRBD1. Germline values: CDR1 SGHNT, CDR2 YYREEE (reference sequence). This CDR3 comprises 12 residues. With 3 bases clipped from V and 6 bases from J, the junction kept 2 bases outside the gene matches. The CDR3 protein is CASSSTGVEQYF. In DNA, the CDR3 is TGTGCCAGCAGCTCGACAGGGGTCGAGCAGTACTTC.

This sequence joins TRBV7-9 and TRBJ2-7, with a tentative D call TRBD1 (6 bases). Trimming took off 0 bases at V and 3 bases at J, with 15 bases between the two ends. Germline lookup yields CDR1 SEHNR and CDR2 FQNEAQ (reference sequence). CDR3 length: 16 amino acids. CDR3: CASSLASGVLNYEQYF. The CDR3 nucleotides are TGTGCCAGCAGCTTAGCTTCAGGGGTTTTAAACTACGAGCAGTACTTC.